This T cell receptor (beta chain) emerged from a study of Tregs in tolerant kidney transplant recipients. General study findings and limits: Biological reproducibility was not directly addressed in this study. The small number of patients limits these findings pending further validation.

The CDR3 totals 15 residues. Germline assignment: CDR1 MNHEY and CDR2 SVGAGI. The V and J ends lost 6 bases and 9 bases, in that order; junction bases with no gene match: 9. CD4+CD25+CD127- Tregs, CD4+CD25- non-Tregs, CD4 and CD8 cells were sorted. Sequencing was performed with immunoSEQ multiplex PCR; in TCRdb, only in-frame clones are kept and a portion is missing. The data contain 240,000 or so clones, about 80% of them singletons. This clone was counted a single time. No antigen is known for it. The TCR sequence derives from a human donor in good health. The sequenced sample was CD4+ T cells from blood. The chain links TRBV6-5 to TRBJ2-7; 15 bases agree with TRBD2. CDR3 region: CASRPGLAGGQGQYF. CDR3 nucleotides: TGTGCCAGCAGACCGGGACTAGCGGGAGGTCAGGGGCAGTACTTC.